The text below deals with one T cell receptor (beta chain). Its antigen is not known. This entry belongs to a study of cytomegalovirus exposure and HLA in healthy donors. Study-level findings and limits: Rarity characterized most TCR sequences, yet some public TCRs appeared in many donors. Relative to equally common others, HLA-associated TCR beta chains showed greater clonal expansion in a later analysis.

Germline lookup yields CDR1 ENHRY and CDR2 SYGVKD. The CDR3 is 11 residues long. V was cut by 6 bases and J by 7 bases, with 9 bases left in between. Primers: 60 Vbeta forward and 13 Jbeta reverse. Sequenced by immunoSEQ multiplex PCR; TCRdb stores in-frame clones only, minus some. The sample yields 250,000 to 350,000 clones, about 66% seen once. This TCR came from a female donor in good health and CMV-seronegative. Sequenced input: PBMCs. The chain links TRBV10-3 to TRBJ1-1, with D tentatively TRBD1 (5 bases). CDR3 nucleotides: TGTGCCATCAGGCAGGGTAATGAAGCTTTCTTT. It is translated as CAIRQGNEAFF.